The 18 T cell receptor beta chains below come from one sample, sequenced in a study of lymphopenia after photon versus proton radiotherapy. Some clones are missing from TCRdb's copy, which holds only in-frame ones; the method was immunoSEQ multiplex PCR. The sample lists around 29,000 clones, 94% occurring once. This specimen was peripheral blood, taken from a patient treated with photon-based radiotherapy. Receptors originate from a woman aged 45-60 years with cholangiocarcinoma.

The rearrangement uses TRBV25-1 and TRBJ1-1, with D perhaps matching TRBD1 (6 bases). Germline V lookup: CDR1 MGHDK, CDR2 SYGVNS. This CDR3 contains 16 residues. Trimming removed 6 bases from V and 3 bases from J, with 20 bases in between. The CDR3: CASSPPGGGRDTEAFF. CDR3 DNA: TGTGCCAGCAGCCCTCCGGGAGGGGGGAGGGACACTGAAGCTTTCTTT.

V gene TRBV9 combines with J gene TRBJ2-5; D remains ambiguous. V lost 0 bases and J 0 bases, leaving 9 bases between the germline ends. This CDR3 has 15 residues. The V gene's germline CDR1 is SGDLS and CDR2 YYNGEE. Written as DNA, the CDR3 is TGTGCCAGCAGCGTAGACGGGCACCACCAAGAGACCCAGTACTTC. Its translation: CASSVDGHHQETQYF.

This sequence joins TRBV5-4 and TRBJ2-7; TRBD2 matches 8 bases. The CDR3 extends over 14 amino acids. Germline values: CDR1 SGHNT, CDR2 YYREEE (reference sequence). Trimming took 3 bases from V and 4 from J; bases not matched to a gene: 6. Here the CDR3 reads CASSSSGGTYEQYF. The CDR3 region has the DNA TGTGCCAGCAGCTCCAGCGGGGGAACATACGAGCAGTACTTC.

V and J are TRBV11-2 and TRBJ1-2; D ambiguous. CDR1 and CDR2 from the germline V gene are SGHAT and FQNNGV. The CDR3 runs 13 residues. With 5 bases removed from V and 7 bases from J, the gap between germline ends came to 14 bases. CDR3 sequence: CASSPSGLGGYTF. CDR3 coding DNA: TGTGCCAGCAGCCCCTCGGGGTTGGGTGGCTACACCTTC.

This clone was counted only a few times. The V call is TRBV19, the J call TRBJ1-2; D is perhaps TRBD1 (5 bases). V was trimmed by 5 bases and J by 3 bases, leaving 13 bases between them. The CDR3 length is 14 residues. The germline CDR1 and CDR2 sequences are LNHDA and SQIVND (reference sequence). In nucleotides, the CDR3 is TGTGCCAGTAGTCCCGAGGGACCTTACTATGGCTACACCTTC. It translates to CASSPEGPYYGYTF.

The count of this clone is one. The chain recombines TRBV25-1 with TRBJ1-3; the match to TRBD1 covers 7 bases. The CDR3 spans 13 residues. CDR1 is MGHDK, CDR2 SYGVNS, per germline. Germline trimming cut 7 bases from V and 2 bases from J; bases unmatched to any gene: 2. CDR3 region: CASKGTAGNTIYF. In DNA form, the CDR3 reads TGTGCCAGCAAGGGGACAGCTGGAAACACCATATATTTT.

This clone is a singleton in its sample. The chain employs TRBV18 and TRBJ2-1; perhaps D is TRBD1 or TRBD2 (6 bases each). CDR3 size: 15 residues. With 3 bases removed from V and 4 bases from J, the gap between germline ends came to 13 bases. The germline CDR1 and CDR2 sequences are KGHSH and LQKENI. In nucleotides, the CDR3 is TGTGCCAGCTCACCCCAGGGGACTTTTTACAATGAGCAGTTCTTC. As protein: CASSPQGTFYNEQFF. Using reference TRBV18 and TRBJ2-1 for the parts outside the CDR3, the full variable domain is NAGVMQNPRHLVRRRGQEARLRCSPMKGHSHVYWYRQLPEEGLKFMVYLQKENIIDESGMPKERFSAEFPKEGPSILRIQQVVRGDSAAYFCASSPQGTFYNEQFFGPGTRLTVL.

V gene TRBV5-6 combines with J gene TRBJ1-1; tentatively, D is TRBD1 (5 bases). This CDR3 is 14 amino acids long. V lost 2 bases and J lost 8, with 16 bases in between. Germline V gene lookup returns CDR1 SGHDT and CDR2 YYEEEE. CDR3 in amino acids: CASSFDGTSREAFF. CDR3 in DNA: TGTGCCAGCAGCTTCGACGGGACGTCGCGAGAAGCTTTCTTT.

The chain couples TRBV6-5 to TRBJ1-2, with D possibly TRBD1 on 6 matching bases. The germline gives CDR1 MNHEY, CDR2 SVGAGI. V gave up 8 bases and J gave up 4 bases, with 17 bases separating them. This CDR3 contains 14 residues. This chain's CDR3 is CASGLAQGLYGYTF. CDR3 bases: TGTGCCAGCGGACTTGCACAGGGCCTCTATGGCTACACCTTC.

About this clone: No DNA is shown, since the ends of the CDR3 on it are uncertain; the CDR3 is the one TCRdb lists. The V call is TRBV2, the J call TRBJ1-2. The CDR3 contains 16 residues when both ends are counted. Germline assignment: CDR1 SNHLY and CDR2 FYNNEI. CDR3 region: CASNWAEGSSGGWETF.

The rearrangement uses TRBV14 and TRBJ2-3; D uncertain. Germline V gives CDR1 SGHDN, CDR2 FVKESK. This CDR3 has 11 residues. Trimming took off 4 bases at V and 6 bases at J, with 5 bases between the two ends. In DNA form, the CDR3 reads TGTGCCAGCAGCCTTTCGGATACGCAGTATTTT. Protein sequence: CASSLSDTQYF.

The chain couples TRBV19 to TRBJ1-1; tentatively, D is TRBD1 (6 bases). Germline loops: CDR1 LNHDA, CDR2 SQIVND (reference sequence). CDR3 length: 12 amino acids. Trimming cost V 11 bases and J 1 base, with 11 bases left between them. CDR3 residues: CALRGKNTEAFF. DNA of the CDR3: TGTGCCCTTAGGGGGAAGAACACTGAAGCTTTCTTT.

The V gene is TRBV27, the J gene TRBJ1-2; TRBD1 aligns across 7 bases. The ends lost 5 bases at V and 8 bases at J; junction bases unmatched: 14. CDR1 is MNHEY, CDR2 SMNVEV, per germline (reference sequence). The CDR3 totals 15 residues. CDR3 DNA: TGTGCCAGCAGTGCAACTTCGACAGGGATAAGCGGCTACACCTTC. Amino acids: CASSATSTGISGYTF.

V gene TRBV6-6 combines with J gene TRBJ1-2; 9 positions agree with TRBD1. The CDR3 spans 13 residues. In germline, CDR1 is MNHNY, CDR2 SVGAGI (reference sequence). V shed 7 bases and J 8 bases; nucleotides not matched to a gene: 8. The CDR3 reads CASKSGQGQGYTF. The CDR3 bases are TGTGCCAGCAAAAGCGGACAGGGGCAAGGCTACACCTTC.

This chain joins TRBV10-1 and TRBJ2-1; no clear D. The CDR3 totals 15 residues. The V end was cut by 5 bases, the J end by 1 base, with 12 bases between. Germline CDR1 is WNHNN and CDR2 is SYGVQD (reference sequence). CDR3 in DNA: TGCGCCAGCAGTCGCCAGGAGTCATCCTACAATGAGCAGTTCTTC. Protein: CASSRQESSYNEQFF.

This chain uses TRBV5-5 with TRBJ2-2, with 7 bases identical to TRBD1. J lost 1 base, V lost 3 bases, and 6 bases had no gene match. The length of the CDR3 is 16 residues. CDR1 is SGHKS, CDR2 YYEKEE, per germline (reference sequence). Here the CDR3 DNA reads TGTGCCAGCAGCTCAACCGGGACAGAGAACACCGGGGAGCTGTTTTTT. The encoded protein is CASSSTGTENTGELFF.

This sequence joins TRBV30 and TRBJ1-6; D uncertain. Trimming stripped 4 bases from V and 6 bases from J, with 13 bases between. Germline V gene data show CDR1 as GTSNPN and CDR2 as SVGIG (reference sequence). The CDR3 spans 14 residues. The CDR3 is CAWNRGEFNSPLHF. The DNA for the CDR3 is TGTGCCTGGAACCGTGGGGAGTTTAATTCACCCCTCCACTTT.

V usage is TRBV27 and J usage is TRBJ1-5; TRBD1 is a possible D gene (6 bases). The CDR3 is made up of 16 amino acids. V was shortened by 1 base and J by 2 bases, with 12 bases between the two germline ends. Germline CDR1 reads MNHEY; CDR2 reads SMNVEV (reference sequence). Written as DNA, the CDR3 is TGTGCCAGCAGTTTATTCGCAGGGGCTGGCAATCAGCCCCAGCATTTT. Translating it yields CASSLFAGAGNQPQHF.